This T cell receptor (beta chain) was retrieved from a study of blood T cell repertoires in COVID-19. The assay was immunoSEQ multiplex PCR, and TCRdb's table has in-frame clones only and misses some. This repertoire shows about 120,000 clones, about 92% found once; its top ten account for roughly 3.7%. In regard to this clone: In the same sample, other DNA sequences code for this CDR3.

Germline V gene lookup returns CDR1 SGHAT and CDR2 FQNNGV. The V and J ends lost 1 base and 1 base, in that order; junction bases with no gene match: 0. The CDR3 is made up of 14 amino acids. Sequences were obtained from peripheral blood. This TCR derives from a man in his forties or fifties with active COVID-19. The rearrangement joins TRBV11-2 to TRBJ1-1, with 7 bases aligning to TRBD1. The DNA for the CDR3 is TGTGCCAGCAGCTTAGGACAGGGGAACACTGAAGCTTTCTTT. The encoded protein is CASSLGQGNTEAFF.